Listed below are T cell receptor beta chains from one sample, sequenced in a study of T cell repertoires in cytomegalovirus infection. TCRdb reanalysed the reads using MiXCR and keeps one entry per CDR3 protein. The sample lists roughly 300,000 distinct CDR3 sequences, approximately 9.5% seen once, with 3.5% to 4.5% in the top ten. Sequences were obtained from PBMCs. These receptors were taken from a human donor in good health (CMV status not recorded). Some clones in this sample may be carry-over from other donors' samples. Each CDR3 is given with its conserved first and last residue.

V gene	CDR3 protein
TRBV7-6	CASSPRTDSEAFF
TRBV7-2	CASSTHSGRMNEQFF
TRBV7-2	CASSLDRANQPQHF
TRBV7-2	CASSPGTGPRYEQYF
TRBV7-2	CASSLEVGRRNQPQHF
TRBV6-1	CASSEGQGTGYSNQPQHF
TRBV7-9	CASKDLGAREQYF
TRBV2	CAQTNLEGGFTDRTGELFF
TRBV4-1	CASSQGQGASYEQYF
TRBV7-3	CASSRDRDGTEAFF
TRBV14	CASSRTQQGRYWDTQYF
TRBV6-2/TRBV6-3	CASSMDMTYEQYF
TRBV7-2	CASSEDRGAKNIQYF
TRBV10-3	CAISYGGNTDTQYF
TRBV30	CAWSRARDLNTEAFF
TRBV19	CASSIGPGLAANEQFF
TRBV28	CASSPPVGQGNQPQHF
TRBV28	CASTQSGPRMNTEAFF
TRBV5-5	CASSFSYISGNTIYF
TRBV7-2	CASSLALAGGSGANVLTF
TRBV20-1	CSARKLDSPAIYEQYF
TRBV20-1	CSASSQTRTSEQFF
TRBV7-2	CASSLVSGNTIYF
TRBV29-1	CSVSGQGSSGNTIYF
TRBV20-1	CSALNRVGGHTEAFF
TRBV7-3	CASSSPSSGTPDTQYF
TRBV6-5	CASSSRSGIPYNEQFF
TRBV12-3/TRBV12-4	CASSPTSFSEQYF
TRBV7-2	CASSLDGPRQGHEKLFF
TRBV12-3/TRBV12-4	CASSWSGGEQYF
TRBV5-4	CASSLTQPNTEAFF
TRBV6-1	CASGGLAGAGYNEQFF
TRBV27	CASSLSGTGWQPQHF
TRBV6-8	CASSYRGVSRDNEQFF
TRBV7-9	CASSAGIQGHNQPQHF
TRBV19	CASSIAKPGQEQFF
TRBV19	CASSIWNGVKETQYF
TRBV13	CASSLVPSGSRGNEQFF
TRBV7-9	CASSLQGDIGYTF
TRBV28	CATRGEGATGAFF
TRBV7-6	CASSTDSAEAFF
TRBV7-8	CASSHLAGSTDTQYF
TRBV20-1	CSAKTGGPYEQYF
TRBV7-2	CASSLLGRPIQETQYF
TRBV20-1	CSAISSVLLAYGYTF
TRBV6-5	CASSYSRPAGSGEKLFF
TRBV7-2	CASSLERGRGKTQYF
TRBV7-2	CASSLGGGGQSNYGYTF
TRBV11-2	CASSLSGPDNEQFF
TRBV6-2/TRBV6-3	CASSPYQSSYNEQFF
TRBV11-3	CASSSTGPGEGEQFF
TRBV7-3	CASSLRSGGYLDTQYF
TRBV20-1	CSAGGGANVLTF
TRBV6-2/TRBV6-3	CASSPQGRSDYEQYF
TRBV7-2	CASSSRTGSSYEQYF
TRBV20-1	CSASEGTNEKLFF
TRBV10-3	CAISESGGGQGFSPLHF